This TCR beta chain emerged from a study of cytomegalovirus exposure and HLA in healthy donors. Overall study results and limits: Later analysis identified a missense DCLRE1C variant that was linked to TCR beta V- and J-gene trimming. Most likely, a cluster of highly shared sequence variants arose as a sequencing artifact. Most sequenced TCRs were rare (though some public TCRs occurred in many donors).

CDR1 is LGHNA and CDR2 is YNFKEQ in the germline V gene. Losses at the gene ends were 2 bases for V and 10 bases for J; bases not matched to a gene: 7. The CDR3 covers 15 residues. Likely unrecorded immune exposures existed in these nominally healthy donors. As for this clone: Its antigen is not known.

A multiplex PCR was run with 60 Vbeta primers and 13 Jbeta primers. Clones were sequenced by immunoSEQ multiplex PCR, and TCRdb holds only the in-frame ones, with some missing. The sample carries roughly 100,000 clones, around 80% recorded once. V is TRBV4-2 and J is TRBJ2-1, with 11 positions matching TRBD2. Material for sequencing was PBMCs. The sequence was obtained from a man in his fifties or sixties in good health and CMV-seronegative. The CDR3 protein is CASSQTSGGSSEQFF. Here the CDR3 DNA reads TGTGCCAGCAGCCAAACTAGCGGGGGCTCATCGGAGCAGTTCTTC.